This paragraph reports one T cell receptor beta chain. Germline V lookup: CDR1 SGHDN, CDR2 FVKESK. The CDR3 covers 15 residues. Trimming took 3 bases from V and 4 from J; bases not matched to a gene: 6. The data were obtained in a study of blood T cell repertoires in COVID-19. Looking at the study overall: Samples representing acute and convalescent COVID-19 were sourced from the United States, Italy and Spain. The cDNA or gDNA used as material had been derived from T cells, B-cell-depleted T cells, or PBMCs.

How the authors handled the data: Cell counts per sample came from amplifying reference gene primers. The method was immunoSEQ multiplex PCR; TCRdb's version includes in-frame clones alone and lacks a portion of them. That table gives V, J and clone size, and the DNA gave D and trimming. Among about 100,000 clones listed, less than 85% were seen once. The TCR was taken from a woman aged 70 to 79 with active or convalescent COVID-19. V usage is TRBV14 and J usage is TRBJ1-3; 7 bases line up with TRBD1. Sequenced sample: peripheral blood. In nucleotides, the CDR3 is TGTGCCAGCAGCCAGGCTCAGGGGGTCGGAAACACCATATATTTT. It codes for CASSQAQGVGNTIYF.